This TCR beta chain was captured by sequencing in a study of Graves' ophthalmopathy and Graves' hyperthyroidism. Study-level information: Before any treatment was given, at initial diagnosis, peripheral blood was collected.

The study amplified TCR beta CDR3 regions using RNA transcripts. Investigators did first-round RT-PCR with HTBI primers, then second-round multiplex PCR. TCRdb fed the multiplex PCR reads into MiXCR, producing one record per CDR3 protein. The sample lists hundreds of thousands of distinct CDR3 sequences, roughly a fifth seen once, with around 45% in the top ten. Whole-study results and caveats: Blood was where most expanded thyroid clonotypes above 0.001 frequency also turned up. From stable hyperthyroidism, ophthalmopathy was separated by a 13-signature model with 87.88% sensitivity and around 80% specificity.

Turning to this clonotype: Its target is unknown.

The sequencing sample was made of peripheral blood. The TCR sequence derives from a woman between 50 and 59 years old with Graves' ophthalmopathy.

The chain's CDR3 is CASSFLAPGGQGYTF. The DNA of the CDR3 is TGTGCCAGCAGTTTTTTGGCCCCCGGGGGCCAGGGCTACACCTTC. The J gene is TRBJ1-2, the V gene TRBV27; D perhaps matches TRBD1 (6 bases). This CDR3 region has 15 residues. Trimming cost V 3 bases and J 8 bases, with 19 bases left between them. The germline V gene has CDR1 MNHEY and CDR2 SMNVEV (reference sequence).